This TCR beta chain was captured by sequencing in a study of blood T cells in healthy people across ages. Overall study findings and caveats: A conclusive naive versus antigen-experienced comparison was prevented by the unsorted PBMCs.

With a J-beta primer mix and a sample-barcoded 5' primer, a second PCR ran roughly 7 to 11 cycles. Unique molecular identifiers of 12 random nucleotides labeled each cDNA. MiXCR, applied by TCRdb to the 5' RACE reads, yields one record per CDR3 protein. The sample contains fewer than 700,000 distinct CDR3 sequences, around 48% of which appear only once. This clonotype has more than one count but fewer than ten. What it recognizes is unknown. The sample taken for sequencing was blood. This TCR was sampled from a man at least 80 years old in good health.

CDR3 amino acids: CASSLEALFLRNEQFF. CDR3 nucleotides: TGTGCCAGCAGTTTAGAGGCACTATTCCTTAGGAATGAGCAGTTCTTC. This chain connects TRBV28 to TRBJ2-1, with unresolved D. V shed 2 bases and J shed 7 bases, with 18 bases lying between them. The CDR3 is made up of 16 amino acids. Looked up from germline, CDR1 is MDHEN and CDR2 is SYDVKM. Together with reference TRBV28 and TRBJ2-1, the CDR3 gives the full variable domain: DVKVTQSSRYLVKRTGEKVFLECVQDMDHENMFWYRQDPGLGLRLIYFSYDVKMKEKGDIPEGYSVSREKKERFSLILESASTNQTSMYLCASSLEALFLRNEQFFGPGTRLTVL.